This T cell receptor (beta chain) was sequenced during a study of T cell clusters in autoimmune cytopenias. Multiplex touch-down PCR amplified TRB using TRB-A and TRB-B pools in one tube. Each CDR3 protein gets one entry in TCRdb, which reprocessed the multiplex PCR reads and gives no DNA. The sample yields 8,000 to 8,500 distinct CDR3 sequences, of which the top ten take up around 5.9%. TRB amplification used roughly 250 ng of peripheral blood genomic DNA. The sequence was collected from a human donor with an autoimmune cytopenia or autoimmune hepatitis (not recorded which). Sequencing was done on a sample of peripheral blood.

The CDR3 loop reads CSVETGTSVSGELFF. The chain employs TRBV29-1 and TRBJ2-2; TCRdb calls TRBD2, which cannot be checked without DNA. Germline V gives CDR1 SQVTM, CDR2 ANQGSEA. CDR3 length: 15 amino acids.